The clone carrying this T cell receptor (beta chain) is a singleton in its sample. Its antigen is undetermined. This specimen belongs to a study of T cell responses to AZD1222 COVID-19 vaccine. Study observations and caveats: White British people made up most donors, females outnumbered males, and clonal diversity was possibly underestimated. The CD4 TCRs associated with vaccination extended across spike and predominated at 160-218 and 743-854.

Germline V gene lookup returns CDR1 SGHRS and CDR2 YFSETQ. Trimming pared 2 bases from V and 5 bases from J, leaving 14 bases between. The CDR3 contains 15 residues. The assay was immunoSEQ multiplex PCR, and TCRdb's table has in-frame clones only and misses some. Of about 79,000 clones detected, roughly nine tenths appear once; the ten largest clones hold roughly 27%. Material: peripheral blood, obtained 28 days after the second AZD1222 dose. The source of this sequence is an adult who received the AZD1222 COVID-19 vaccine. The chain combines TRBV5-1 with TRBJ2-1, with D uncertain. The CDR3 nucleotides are TGCGCCAGCAGCTTAGATCCGGGTTCGGACAATGAGCAGTTCTTC. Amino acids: CASSLDPGSDNEQFF.